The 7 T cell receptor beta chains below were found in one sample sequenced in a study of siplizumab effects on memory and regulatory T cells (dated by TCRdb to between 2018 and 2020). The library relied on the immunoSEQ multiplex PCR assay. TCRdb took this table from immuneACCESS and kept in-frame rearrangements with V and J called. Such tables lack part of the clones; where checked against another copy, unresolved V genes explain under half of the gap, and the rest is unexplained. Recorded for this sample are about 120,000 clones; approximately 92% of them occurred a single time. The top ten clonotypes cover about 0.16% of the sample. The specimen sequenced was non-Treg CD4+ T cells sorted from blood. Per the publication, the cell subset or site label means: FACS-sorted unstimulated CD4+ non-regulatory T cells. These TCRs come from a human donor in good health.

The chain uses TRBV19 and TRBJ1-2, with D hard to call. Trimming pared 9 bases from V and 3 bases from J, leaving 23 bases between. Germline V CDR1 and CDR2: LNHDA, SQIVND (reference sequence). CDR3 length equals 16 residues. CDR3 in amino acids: CASGPGASDNYYGYTF. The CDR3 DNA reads TGTGCCAGCGGACCCGGCGCCAGTGACAACTACTATGGCTACACCTTC.

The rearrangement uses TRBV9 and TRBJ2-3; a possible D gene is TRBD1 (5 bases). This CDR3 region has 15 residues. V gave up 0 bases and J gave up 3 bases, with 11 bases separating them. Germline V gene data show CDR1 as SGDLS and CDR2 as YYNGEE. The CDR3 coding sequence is TGTGCCAGCAGCGTAGCAGGGTTTGCGACAGATACGCAGTATTTT. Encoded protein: CASSVAGFATDTQYF.

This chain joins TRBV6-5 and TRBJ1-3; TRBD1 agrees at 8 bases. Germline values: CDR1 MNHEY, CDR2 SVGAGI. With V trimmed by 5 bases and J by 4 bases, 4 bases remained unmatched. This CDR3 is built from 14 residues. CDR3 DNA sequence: TGTGCCAGCAGTCGACAGGGGCCGGGAAACACCATATATTTT. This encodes CASSRQGPGNTIYF.

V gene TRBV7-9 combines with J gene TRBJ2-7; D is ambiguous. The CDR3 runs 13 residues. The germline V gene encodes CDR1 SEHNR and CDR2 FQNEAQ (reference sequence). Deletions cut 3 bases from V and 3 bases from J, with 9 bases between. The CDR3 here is CASSFPSHYEQYF. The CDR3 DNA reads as TGTGCCAGCAGCTTCCCTAGTCACTACGAGCAGTACTTC.

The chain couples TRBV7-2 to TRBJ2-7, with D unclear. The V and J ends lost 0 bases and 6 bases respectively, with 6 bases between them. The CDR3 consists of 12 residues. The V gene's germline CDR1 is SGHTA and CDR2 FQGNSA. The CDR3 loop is CASSLAVGEQYF. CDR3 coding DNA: TGTGCCAGCAGCTTAGCGGTCGGCGAGCAGTACTTC.

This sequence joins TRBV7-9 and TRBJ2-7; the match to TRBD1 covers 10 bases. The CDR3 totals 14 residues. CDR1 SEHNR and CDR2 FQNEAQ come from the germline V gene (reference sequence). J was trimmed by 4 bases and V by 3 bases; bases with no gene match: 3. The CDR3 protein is CASSLKGQGYEQYF. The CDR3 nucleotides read TGTGCCAGCAGCTTGAAGGGACAGGGGTACGAGCAGTACTTC.

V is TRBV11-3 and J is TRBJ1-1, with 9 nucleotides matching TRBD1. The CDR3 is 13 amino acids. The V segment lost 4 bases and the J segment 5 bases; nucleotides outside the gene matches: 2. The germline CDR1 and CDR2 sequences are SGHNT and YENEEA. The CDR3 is CASSYRGQTEAFF. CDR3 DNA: TGTGCCAGCAGCTACAGGGGGCAAACTGAAGCTTTCTTT.